The 13 T cell receptor beta chains below all came from one sample that was sequenced in a study of tissue T cells after allogeneic stem cell transplantation (dated 2022 in TCRdb). The sample's time point label, decoded: mouse harvest day 7 after allogeneic transplant. Mouse grafts combined 10^7 T-cell-depleted bone marrow cells with 10^6 splenic CD5+ T cells, given via tail vein injection. The library was produced with the immunoSEQ multiplex PCR assay. The clones in this table, taken by TCRdb from immuneACCESS, are in-frame only. Not every clone is retained; where verified, under half of the shortfall comes from an unresolved V gene, and the cause of the rest is unknown. The sample includes roughly 7,200 clones, with approximately 50% observed a single time. 3.8% of the sample comes from the top ten. Sequenced material: gut tissue. These receptors were collected from a female BALB/c mouse given C57BL/6 T cells with graft-versus-host disease after an allogeneic hematopoietic cell transplant.

This clone was seen a few times. Mouse germline and gene names are used. CDR3 bases read: TGTGCCAGCAGCCCCCAGGATTTTGCAGAAACGCTGTAT. It translates to CASSPQDFAETLY. The whole CDR3 protein is CASSPQDFAETLYF. The chain is built from TRBV2 and TRBJ2-3; D not resolved. The CDR3 extends 1 residue past the end of the read, so its final part is completed from the germline J gene. The CDR3 spans 14 residues. V was trimmed by 4 bases and J by 2 bases, leaving 10 bases between them. Germline CDR1 is LGHNA and CDR2 is YSYQKL.

In the case of this clone: Gene names and germline refer to mouse. The read ends 1 residue shy of where the CDR3 ends; the end is completed using the germline J gene. The V and J genes are TRBV23 and TRBJ1-1; TRBD1, as called in the table, went unchecked against the DNA. From germline, CDR1 is KGHTA and CDR2 FQNQQP. The CDR3 contains 12 residues. Incomplete CDR3 DNA: TGCTCCAGCAGTCAATCAGGGGGTGAAGTCTTC. This gives the protein CSSSQSGGEVF. The complete CDR3 protein is CSSSQSGGEVFF.

About this clone: Any gene name here is a mouse gene name. The read terminates 1 residue ahead of where the CDR3 ends, so the germline J gene completes it. This sequence joins TRBV26 and TRBJ2-7; no clear D. With 2 bases removed from V and 7 bases from J, the gap between germline ends came to 9 bases. Germline V gene lookup returns CDR1 KGHPV and CDR2 FQNQEV (reference sequence). This CDR3 has 12 amino acids. The CDR3 loop reads CASSLDGFEQYF. The covered CDR3 bases are TGTGCCAGCAGTCTGGATGGTTTCGAACAGTAC. The full variable domain, completed using reference TRBV26 and TRBJ2-7, is NSKVIQTPRYLVKGQGQKAKMRCIPEKGHPVVFWYQQNKNNEFKFLINFQNQEVLQQIDMTEKRFSAECPSNSPCSLEIQSSEAGDSALYLCASSLDGFEQYFGPGTRLTVL.

This clone was observed a few times. Gene names follow the mouse nomenclature. The read terminates 1 residue before the CDR3 end, so the remaining end is supplied by the germline J gene. The chain links TRBV15 to TRBJ2-3; 8 bases match TRBD1. V was pared by 5 bases and J by 2 bases, with 0 bases of the junction left unmatched. The CDR3 length is 13 residues. The germline V gene encodes CDR1 SGHND and CDR2 FRSKSL. CDR3: CASSQGAAETLYF. The DNA read from the CDR3 is TGTGCCAGCAGTCAGGGGGCTGCAGAAACGCTGTAT.

About this clone itself: These gene names are mouse names. The read finishes 1 residue shy of the CDR3 end, and the germline J gene is used to complete it. This rearrangement joins TRBV26 to TRBJ2-5; TRBD1 agrees at 9 bases. Germline V gene lookup returns CDR1 KGHPV and CDR2 FQNQEV (reference sequence). This CDR3 comprises 14 residues. The V and J ends lost 3 bases and 4 bases, in that order; junction bases with no gene match: 2. CDR3 sequence reads: CASSLRTGEDTQYF. The CDR3 DNA, read in part, is TGTGCCAGCAGTCTAAGGACAGGGGAAGACACCCAGTAC.

As to this clone: Gene names and germline match the mouse. The read is 1 residue too short to cover the CDR3 end, so that end is filled in from the germline J gene. The V and J genes are TRBV21 and TRBJ2-5, with D possibly being TRBD1 (7 bases). TRBV21 is an ORF, and what it does is uncertain. The CDR3 is 16 amino acids. V lost 0 bases and J lost 0, with 10 bases in between. This chain's CDR3 is CASSQSPGGNQDTQYF. CDR3 bases read: TGTGCTAGCAGTCAATCGCCAGGGGGGAACCAAGACACCCAGTAC.

About this clone itself: Genes and germline are mouse. The missing CDR3 end, 1 residue past where the read stops, is filled in from the germline J gene. The genes are TRBV26 and TRBJ2-2; TRBD2 might be the D (7 bases). This CDR3 is built from 16 residues. Trimming left V 1 base short and J 4 bases short, with 13 bases between. CDR1 and CDR2 from the germline V gene are KGHPV and FQNQEV (reference sequence). CDR3 amino acids: CASSLWGAHGTGQLYF. Partial CDR3 DNA: TGTGCCAGCAGTCTGTGGGGGGCGCACGGCACCGGGCAGCTCTAC.

This clone appeared a few times. The gene names given are mouse names. The read ends 1 residue shy of where the CDR3 ends; the end is completed using the germline J gene. The chain joins TRBV13-3 to TRBJ2-2; no reliable D call. Trimming stripped 1 base from V and 2 bases from J, with 0 bases between. The CDR3 is 12 amino acids. CDR1 NNHDY and CDR2 SYVADS come from the germline V gene. The CDR3 region is CASSDNTGQLYF. CDR3 bases read: TGTGCCAGCAGTGATAACACCGGGCAGCTCTAC.

This clone was seen a few times. Mouse names are used for the genes. The sequenced fragment ends 1 residue before the CDR3 boundary, so the rest is inferred from the germline J gene. The chain is built from TRBV3 and TRBJ2-7; D is ambiguous. The V gene's germline CDR1 is SNHLY and CDR2 FYNGKV (reference sequence). This CDR3 region has 14 residues. V was trimmed by 1 base and J by 0 bases, leaving 7 bases between them. CDR3 sequence reads: CASSLGQSSYEQYF. The DNA read from the CDR3 is TGTGCCAGCAGCTTAGGACAAAGCTCCTATGAACAGTAC.

This clone is labeled medium-sized. The listed genes are named as in mouse. The read falls 1 residue short of the CDR3 end, and the missing part is taken from the germline J gene. This chain links TRBV13-3 with TRBJ2-4; D call uncertain. The germline V gene encodes CDR1 NNHDY and CDR2 SYVADS. The CDR3 consists of 11 residues. The V gene lost 2 bases and the J gene lost 4 bases, with 2 bases spanning the gap. CDR3 DNA, as far as it was read: TGTGCCAGCAGTGACAAAAACACCTTGTAC. Protein: CASSDKNTLY. The CDR3, in full, reads CASSDKNTLYF.

As to this clone: Mouse names are used for the genes. The read ends 1 residue before the CDR3 terminus; that terminus is restored from the germline J gene. The J gene is TRBJ1-3, the V gene TRBV31, with D possibly TRBD1 on 6 matching bases. This CDR3 is built from 14 residues. Per the germline V gene, CDR1 is GKSSPN and CDR2 is SITVG. Trimming removed 0 bases at V and 3 bases at J, with 9 bases between. CDR3 residues: CAWSLQGYGNTLYF. The CDR3 DNA, read in part, is TGTGCCTGGAGTCTCCAGGGGTATGGAAATACGCTCTAT. Full variable domain (missing parts from reference TRBV31 and TRBJ1-3): AQTIHQWPVAEIKAVGSPLSLGCTIKGKSSPNLYWYWQATGGTLQQLFYSITVGQVESVVQLNLSASRPKDDQFILSTEKLLLSHSGFYLCAWSLQGYGNTLYFGEGSRLIVV.

This clone was detected only once. Mouse gene names apply. The sequence runs out 1 residue before the end of the CDR3; the remainder is reconstructed from the germline J gene. The rearrangement links TRBV3 to TRBJ1-5; a possible D gene is TRBD1 (6 bases). This CDR3 is 15 amino acids long. Trimming stripped 3 bases from V and 0 bases from J, with 9 bases between. Germline lookup yields CDR1 SNHLY and CDR2 FYNGKV (reference sequence). CDR3 residues: CASSFGGHNNQAPLF. The CDR3 bases that were read are TGTGCCAGCAGCTTCGGGGGGCATAACAACCAGGCTCCGCTT.

About this clone: Genes here carry mouse names. Sequencing ends 1 residue short of the CDR3 end; the germline J gene provides the rest. The chain recombines TRBV26 with TRBJ2-2, with D uncertain. The germline V gene encodes CDR1 KGHPV and CDR2 FQNQEV (reference sequence). The V end lost 4 bases, the J end lost 0 bases, and 9 bases lay between the germline ends. The CDR3 contains 15 residues. CDR3 sequence: CASSPPGANTGQLYF. The sequenced part of the CDR3 DNA is TGTGCCAGCAGTCCTCCGGGAGCAAACACCGGGCAGCTCTAC.